This T cell receptor (beta chain) is from a study of shared clonotypes between healthy human individuals. V gave up 4 bases and J gave up 7 bases; unmatched junction bases: 11. The CDR3 sequence is 17 residues long. Per the germline V gene, CDR1 is SNHLY and CDR2 is FYNNEI. Unsorted samples, those not sorted, used about 90 million PBMCs for genomic DNA. Every subset's genomic DNA went evenly onto several immunoSEQ plates. Each unsorted PBMC replicate got 300 ng genomic DNA, some 31,000 genomes. TCRdb's copy holds only in-frame clones and misses some; the assay was immunoSEQ multiplex PCR. The sample has around 500,000 clones, 81% seen once. As concerns this clone: The antigen is undetermined.

Study-wide results and limits: The study drew on few donors, limiting represented genetic and exposure-history diversity.

The sequencing input was PBMCs. The chain combines TRBV2 with TRBJ2-2; TRBD2 matches 11 bases. The source is a woman in her thirties or forties in good health. Some clones in this sample may be carry-over from other donors' samples. The DNA for the CDR3 is TGTGCCAGCAGTGCCTCAACTAGCGGGAGAAAGGGCGGGGAGCTGTTTTTT. The encoded protein is CASSASTSGRKGGELFF.